The rows below give T cell receptor beta chains drawn from one sample of a study of T cells in localized non-small cell lung cancer. Using immunoSEQ multiplex PCR, the repertoire was profiled, and TCRdb retains in-frame clones only, with some absent. The sample lists about 24,000 clones, about 91% occurring once. The sequences come from peripheral blood mononuclear cells, collected before any cancer treatment. The source is a woman between 40 and 69 years old with stage III lung adenocarcinoma. The CDR3 runs from the conserved cysteine through the conserved F or W. D genes are given only for firm matches. Size is stated for part of the rows, as once, few or many counts, or as a class when the clone is expanded.

cdr3_aa cdr3_nt d_call j_call v_call clone_size
CASSARTGVGTGELFF TGTGCCAGTAGTGCCAGGACAGGAGTAGGCACCGGGGAGCTGTTTTTT TRBD1 TRBJ2-2 TRBV19 once
CAWRRLGEGGETQYF TGTGCCTGGAGGCGCTTGGGGGAGGGAGGGGAGACCCAGTACTTC TRBD2 TRBJ2-5 TRBV30 few
CASSYWTGVTDTQYF TGTGCCAGCAGTTACTGGACAGGGGTCACAGATACGCAGTATTTT TRBD1 TRBJ2-3 TRBV25-1 -
CASSDGQGNTEAFF TGTGCCAGCTCCGACGGTCAGGGGAACACTGAAGCTTTCTTT - TRBJ1-1 TRBV18 -
CASSETGDEQYF TGTGCCAGCAGCGAAACAGGGGACGAGCAGTACTTC TRBD1 TRBJ2-7 TRBV7-9 -
CASSPWGAKNIQYF TGTGCCAGCTCACCATGGGGGGCCAAAAACATTCAGTACTTC - TRBJ2-4 TRBV18 -
CASSLEVSSYEQYF TGTGCCAGCAGCTTAGAGGTGAGCTCCTACGAGCAGTACTTC - TRBJ2-7 TRBV11-1 -
CASSKGGRQYF TGTGCCAGTAGTAAAGGGGGACGGCAGTACTTC - TRBJ2-7 TRBV19 -
CASSVGGGAGFEQFF TGTGCCAGCAGCGTAGGCGGGGGCGCCGGTTTTGAGCAGTTCTTC - TRBJ2-1 TRBV9 once
CASSPDRNEKLFF TGTGCCAGCAGCCCGGACCGTAATGAAAAACTGTTTTTT - TRBJ1-4 TRBV14 -
CATSRGGRAGDYEQYF TGTGCCACCAGCAGAGGAGGGAGAGCAGGGGACTACGAGCAGTACTTC - TRBJ2-7 TRBV15 -
CASRPPRVTEAFF TGTGCCAGCAGGCCCCCCAGGGTCACTGAAGCTTTCTTT - TRBJ1-1 TRBV27 -
CASSTVGATNEKLFF TGTGCCAGCAGTACCGTAGGGGCAACTAATGAAAAACTGTTTTTT - TRBJ1-4 TRBV27 -
CASRRQTNTGELFF TGTGCCAGCAGAAGACAGACGAACACCGGGGAGCTGTTTTTT - TRBJ2-2 TRBV28 -
CASSLIGFSKTQYF TGCGCCAGCAGCCTTATAGGGTTTTCGAAGACCCAGTACTTC - TRBJ2-5 TRBV4-1 -
CASSPSPEAYNEQFF TGTGCCAGCAGCCCCAGTCCGGAAGCCTACAATGAGCAGTTCTTC - TRBJ2-1 TRBV6-5 -
CASRLVRGLAGGPETQYF TGTGCAAGTCGCTTAGTAAGAGGCCTAGCGGGAGGGCCAGAGACCCAGTACTTC - TRBJ2-5 TRBV12-2 -
CASTKGAVLNTGELFF TGTGCCAGCACCAAGGGGGCAGTATTGAACACCGGGGAGCTGTTTTTT TRBD1 TRBJ2-2 TRBV5-4 once
CASSQEGLAGERGAEQFF TGTGCCAGCAGCCAAGAAGGTCTAGCGGGAGAGAGGGGGGCGGAGCAGTTCTTC TRBD2 TRBJ2-1 TRBV4-2 -
CASSQDANRPSYEQYF TGCGCCAGCAGCCAAGACGCGAACAGGCCCTCCTACGAGCAGTACTTC - TRBJ2-7 TRBV4-3 -
CASSLGHTGGLGNTIYF TGTGCCAGCAGCTTAGGTCATACAGGGGGCCTTGGAAACACCATATATTTT TRBD1 TRBJ1-3 TRBV7-2 -
CASSAYLVTGELFF TGTGCCAGCAGCGCCTATCTAGTCACCGGGGAGCTGTTTTTT - TRBJ2-2 TRBV9 -
CASSLRENTEAFF TGTGCCAGCAGTTTAAGGGAGAACACTGAAGCTTTCTTT - TRBJ1-1 TRBV27 -
CASSPRLGLSNTGELFF TGTGCCAGCTCACCCAGATTGGGACTCTCAAACACCGGGGAGCTGTTTTTT - TRBJ2-2 TRBV18 once
CASSPQGQNNEQFF TGTGCCAGCTCACCCCAGGGACAGAACAATGAGCAGTTCTTC TRBD1 TRBJ2-1 TRBV18 -
CASSLTTSGRRGTDTQYF TGCGCCAGCAGCTTGACAACTAGCGGGAGGAGGGGCACAGATACGCAGTATTTT TRBD2 TRBJ2-3 TRBV5-1 once
CASSPLLGGVGYEQYF TGTGCCAGCAGCCCCCTTCTAGGGGGCGTCGGGTACGAGCAGTACTTC TRBD1 TRBJ2-7 TRBV7-9 -
CASSFPPEAFF TGTGCCAGCAGTTTCCCCCCTGAAGCTTTCTTT - TRBJ1-1 TRBV6-9 -
CASSVAPGEKLFF TGTGCCAGCAGCGTAGCTCCCGGGGAAAAACTGTTTTTT - TRBJ1-4 TRBV9 -
CASSKGTGLSSGANVLTF TGTGCCAGCAGCAAAGGGACTGGTCTGTCTTCCGGGGCCAACGTCCTGACTTTC - TRBJ2-6 TRBV5-4 once
CASSLASYGYTF TGTGCCAGCAGCTTGGCCAGCTATGGCTACACCTTC - TRBJ1-2 TRBV5-6 -
CASSLAASGGNEQFF TGTGCCAGCAGCTTAGCGGCGAGCGGGGGCAATGAGCAGTTCTTC TRBD2 TRBJ2-1 TRBV7-2 -
CASSLGLARETQYF TGTGCCAGCAGCTTAGGGCTAGCAAGAGAGACCCAGTACTTC - TRBJ2-5 TRBV7-9 once
CASSSGLAGDSEQYF TGTGCCAGCAGCTCGGGACTAGCGGGAGATTCCGAGCAGTACTTC TRBD2 TRBJ2-7 TRBV5-8 -
CASSQNRGSSEKLFF TGCGCCAGCAGCCAGAACAGGGGCTCTAGTGAAAAACTGTTTTTT TRBD1 TRBJ1-4 TRBV4-3 -
CASSDPRGAYNEQFF TGTGCCAGTAGTGACCCGCGGGGCGCCTACAATGAGCAGTTCTTC - TRBJ2-1 TRBV19 -
CASSLVGGNTEAFF TGCGCCAGCAGCTTGGTGGGGGGAAACACTGAAGCTTTCTTT - TRBJ1-1 TRBV5-1 -
CASSAPLPGQGKVFF TGTGCCAGCAGTGCACCCTTACCGGGACAGGGGAAGGTGTTTTTT TRBD1 TRBJ2-2 TRBV6-1 -
CSVRTGGVYEQYF TGCAGCGTCCGAACAGGGGGGGTCTACGAGCAGTACTTC - TRBJ2-7 TRBV29-1 -
CASSAGHSYGYTF TGTGCCAGTAGTGCGGGACACTCCTATGGCTACACCTTC - TRBJ1-2 TRBV19 -
CASSRRPLGMNTEAFF TGTGCCAGCAGCCGGAGGCCCTTGGGGATGAACACTGAAGCTTTCTTT - TRBJ1-1 TRBV6-6 -
CASSQTSGRATGELFF TGTGCCAGCAGCCAGACTAGCGGGAGGGCCACCGGGGAGCTGTTTTTT TRBD2 TRBJ2-2 TRBV7-6 -
CASSLVQGMGTQYF TGTGCCAGCAGCTTAGTACAGGGGATGGGGACCCAGTACTTC TRBD1 TRBJ2-5 TRBV11-1 -
CASSLGPGNTEAFF TGTGCCAGCAGCTTAGGCCCAGGGAACACTGAAGCTTTCTTT - TRBJ1-1 TRBV11-2 -
CSVETYRRGNIQYF TGCAGCGTTGAGACGTATAGGCGTGGAAACATTCAGTACTTC - TRBJ2-4 TRBV29-1 -
CAWRNTDTQYF TGTGCCTGGAGGAACACAGATACGCAGTATTTT - TRBJ2-3 TRBV30 -
CASRLRGLANEKLFF TGTGCCAGTAGGCTCAGGGGGCTCGCTAATGAAAAACTGTTTTTT TRBD1 TRBJ1-4 TRBV19 -
CASSLSGSNEQFF TGCGCCAGCAGCTTGAGCGGGAGCAATGAGCAGTTCTTC TRBD2 TRBJ2-1 TRBV5-1 -
CASSLDSSSRNEQYF TGTGCCAGCAGCTTGGACAGCTCCAGCCGTAACGAGCAGTACTTC - TRBJ2-7 TRBV5-4 -
CASSESGGGALRDF TGCGCCAGCAGTGAGTCGGGCGGGGGGGCTCTAAGAGACTTC TRBD2 TRBJ2-7 TRBV10-2 -
CASSSSQGAGVTEAFF TGTGCCAGCAGCTCTAGCCAGGGGGCGGGGGTCACTGAAGCTTTCTTT TRBD1 TRBJ1-1 TRBV11-2 -
CASRQLGGSQPQHF TGTGCCAGCAGGCAATTGGGGGGAAGTCAGCCCCAGCATTTT - TRBJ1-5 TRBV6-5 -
CASSVQRGGNNEQFF TGTGCCAGCAGCGTACAGCGGGGGGGCAACAATGAGCAGTTCTTC TRBD2 TRBJ2-1 TRBV7-8 few
CSVEDPTRGEYEQYF TGCAGCGTTGAAGATCCCACAAGGGGTGAATACGAGCAGTACTTC - TRBJ2-7 TRBV29-1 -
CASSQLDTYYGYTF TGTGCCAGCAGCCAATTGGACACGTACTATGGCTACACCTTC - TRBJ1-2 TRBV14 -